The sample holds many counts of the clone carrying this T cell receptor (beta chain). Its antigen is as yet unknown. The record originates from a study of CD8 T cells in ankylosing spondylitis. Broader study findings: Among TCR beta sequences, a motif of several highly homologous variants appeared characteristic of ankylosing spondylitis blood. Reportedly, significant enrichment of disease-linked clones occurred in matched ankylosing spondylitis synovial fluid. Some of these motif variants have turned up before, in reports on reactive arthritis synovial fluid and blood. Those disease-linked clones were CD8+; they were also relatively rare in peripheral blood.

As the method for making TCR beta libraries, quantitative 5'-RACE with molecular barcodes was used. A single record per CDR3 protein comes from TCRdb applying MiXCR to the 5' RACE reads. This table has approximately 300,000 distinct CDR3 sequences, approximately 8.2% appearing once. The CDR3 has 16 amino acids. Germline loops: CDR1 SQVTM, CDR2 ANQGSEA. V was cut by 4 bases and J by 3 bases, with 19 bases left in between. The receptor was derived from a male donor with ankylosing spondylitis. The chain recombines TRBV29-1 with TRBJ2-1; D may be TRBD1 or TRBD2 (6 bases each). The sample was blood, either unsorted or a sorted T cell fraction (not recorded which). CDR3 region: CSVVPGGPAFYNEQFF. The CDR3 DNA sequence: TGCAGCGTTGTACCCGGGGGCCCGGCCTTCTACAATGAGCAGTTCTTC.